This T cell receptor (beta chain) was obtained from a study of T cell changes during pregnancy in multiple sclerosis. Here immunoSEQ multiplex PCR was the method, and the copy in TCRdb shows in-frame clones only, minus some. This sample carries tens of thousands of clones, around 92% of them seen once, and the ten largest clones take approximately 0.5%. The CDR3 has 14 amino acids. V was shortened by 8 bases and J by 0 bases, with 13 bases between the two germline ends. The germline V gene has CDR1 LNHDA and CDR2 SQIVND (reference sequence). Source: CD4+ T cells from peripheral blood mononuclear cells, taken in the third trimester of pregnancy. The chain combines TRBV19 with TRBJ1-1, with a weak D call TRBD1 (5 bases). The TCR sequence derives from a female donor with multiple sclerosis, enrolled in a pregnancy study. This chain's CDR3 is CASGIGGVNTEAFF. The DNA of the CDR3 is TGTGCCAGTGGGATTGGGGGGGTGAACACTGAAGCTTTCTTT. The complete variable domain, with remaining parts taken from reference TRBV19 and TRBJ1-1, reads DGGITQSPKYLFRKEGQNVTLSCEQNLNHDAMYWYRQDPGQGLRLIYYSQIVNDFQKGDIAEGYSVSREKKESFPLTVTSAQKNPTAFYLCASGIGGVNTEAFFGQGTRLTVV.